Shown below are 5 T cell receptor beta chains from a single sample sequenced in a study of blood T cell repertoires in COVID-19. This table comes from immunoSEQ multiplex PCR, and its TCRdb copy is limited to in-frame clones, with some not included. The table records roughly 260,000 clones, roughly nine tenths of them present only once. The sample taken for sequencing was peripheral blood. These TCRs come from a man aged 55 to 70 who had recovered from COVID-19.

With respect to this clone: The sample carries other DNA sequences with the same CDR3. The CDR3 coding sequence is TGTGCCAGTAGTATACAGATGAACACTGAAGCTTTCTTT. Its protein product is CASSIQMNTEAFF. The J gene is TRBJ1-1, the V gene TRBV19; no reliable D call. Germline V gene sequence: CDR1 LNHDA, CDR2 SQIVND (reference sequence). V dropped 2 bases and J dropped 0 bases, with 4 bases sitting between them. The CDR3 length is 13 residues.

The V and J genes are TRBV5-1 and TRBJ1-2; weak D call: TRBD1 (5 bases). The V end lost 0 bases, the J end lost 2 bases, and 11 bases lay between the germline ends. Per the germline V gene, CDR1 is SGHRS and CDR2 is YFSETQ. This CDR3 has 15 residues. The CDR3 is CASSLVGTNNYGYTF. In nucleotides, the CDR3 is TGCGCCAGCAGCTTGGTGGGGACTAACAACTATGGCTACACCTTC.

The chain uses TRBV19 and TRBJ1-2; 8 bases are shared with TRBD1. The CDR3 covers 15 residues. The V segment lost 9 bases and the J segment 3 bases; nucleotides outside the gene matches: 12. Germline assignment: CDR1 LNHDA and CDR2 SQIVND (reference sequence). CDR3 DNA sequence: TGTGCCAGCCGAGCGCAGGGGGCTAAGGACTATGGCTACACCTTC. Protein: CASRAQGAKDYGYTF.

The rearrangement joins TRBV9 to TRBJ2-3; weak D call: TRBD1 (6 bases). Per the germline V gene, CDR1 is SGDLS and CDR2 is YYNGEE. The CDR3 totals 14 residues. Trimming removed 2 bases from V and 2 bases from J, with 9 bases in between. The CDR3, as DNA: TGTGCCAGCAGCGTGGCAGGGGACACAGATACGCAGTATTTT. As protein: CASSVAGDTDTQYF. The entire variable domain, with the rest obtained from reference TRBV9 and TRBJ2-3, is as follows: DSGVTQTPKHLITATGQRVTLRCSPRSGDLSVYWYQQSLDQGLQFLIQYYNGEERAKGNILERFSAQQFPDLHSELNLSSLELGDSALYFCASSVAGDTDTQYFGPGTRLTVL.

This clone was found a few times. The rearrangement links TRBV2 to TRBJ2-1, with D hard to call. This CDR3 has 13 residues. The V gene lost 7 bases and the J gene lost 6 bases, with 13 bases spanning the gap. Germline CDR1 is SNHLY and CDR2 is FYNNEI. Here the CDR3 reads CASMYARSNEQFF. The CDR3 bases are TGTGCCAGCATGTATGCAAGGAGCAATGAGCAGTTCTTC.